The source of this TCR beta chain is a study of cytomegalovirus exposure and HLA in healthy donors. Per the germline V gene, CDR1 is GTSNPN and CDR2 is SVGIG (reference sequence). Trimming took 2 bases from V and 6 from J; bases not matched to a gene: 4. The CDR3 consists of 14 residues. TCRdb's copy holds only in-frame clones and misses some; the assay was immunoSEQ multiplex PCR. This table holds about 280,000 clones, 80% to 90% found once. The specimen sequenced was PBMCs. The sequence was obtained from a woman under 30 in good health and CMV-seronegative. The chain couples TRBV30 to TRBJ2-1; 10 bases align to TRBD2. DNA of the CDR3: TGTGCCTGGAGTCAGAGCGGGGGGGCCAATGAGCAGTTCTTC. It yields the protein CAWSQSGGANEQFF.